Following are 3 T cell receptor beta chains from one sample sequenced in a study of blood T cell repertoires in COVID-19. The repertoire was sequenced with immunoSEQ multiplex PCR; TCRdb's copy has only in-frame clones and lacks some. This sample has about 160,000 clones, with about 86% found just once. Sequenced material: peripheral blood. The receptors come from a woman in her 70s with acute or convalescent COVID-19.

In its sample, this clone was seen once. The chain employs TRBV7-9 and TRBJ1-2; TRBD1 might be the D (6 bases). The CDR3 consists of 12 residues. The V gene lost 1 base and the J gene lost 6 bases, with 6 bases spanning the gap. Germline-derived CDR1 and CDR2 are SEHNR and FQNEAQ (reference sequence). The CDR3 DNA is TGTGCCAGCAGCTTAGACAGGGATGGCTACACCTTC. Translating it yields CASSLDRDGYTF.

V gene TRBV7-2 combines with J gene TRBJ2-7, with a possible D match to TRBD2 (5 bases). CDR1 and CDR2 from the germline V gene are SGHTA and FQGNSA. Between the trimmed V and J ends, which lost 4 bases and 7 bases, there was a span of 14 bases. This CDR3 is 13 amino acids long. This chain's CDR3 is CASSYRPTGEQYF. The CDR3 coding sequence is TGTGCCAGCAGCTACCGGCCCACGGGAGAGCAGTACTTC. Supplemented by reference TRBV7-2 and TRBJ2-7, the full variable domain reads GAGVSQSPSNKVTEKGKDVELRCDPISGHTALYWYRQSLGQGLEFLIYFQGNSAPDKSGLPSDRFSAERTGGSVSTLTIQRTQQEDSAVYLCASSYRPTGEQYFGPGTRLTVT.

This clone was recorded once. The CDR3 nucleotides are TGTGCCAGCAGCCATGCCCAGCGGAGCAACAATGAGCAGTTCTTC. Translating it yields CASSHAQRSNNEQFF. The V and J genes are TRBV3-1 (or the pseudogene TRBV3-2) and TRBJ2-1; tentatively, D is TRBD2 (5 bases). V was pared by 3 bases and J by 5 bases, with 14 bases between. Germline values: CDR1 LGHDT, CDR2 YNNKEL (reference sequence). This CDR3 spans 15 amino acids.